This T cell receptor (beta chain) was profiled in a study of blood T cell repertoires in COVID-19. Looking at the study overall: Researchers got acute and convalescent COVID-19 samples from the United States, Italy and Spain.

Profiled with immunoSEQ multiplex PCR; TCRdb holds only in-frame clones, not every one. The sample includes roughly 60,000 clones, over 55% seen only once; the top ten take more than 4.5%. This sequence originates from a woman in her 70s with COVID-19, enrolled during active disease. Sequenced material: peripheral blood.

The CDR3 sequence: CASARGSGANVLTF. Written as DNA, the CDR3 is TGTGCCAGCGCGAGGGGGTCTGGGGCCAACGTCCTGACTTTC. The chain links TRBV2 to TRBJ2-6, with a possible D match to TRBD1 (6 bases). CDR1 and CDR2 from the germline V gene are SNHLY and FYNNEI. CDR3 length: 14 residues. V was cut by 8 bases and J by 1 base, with 9 bases left in between.